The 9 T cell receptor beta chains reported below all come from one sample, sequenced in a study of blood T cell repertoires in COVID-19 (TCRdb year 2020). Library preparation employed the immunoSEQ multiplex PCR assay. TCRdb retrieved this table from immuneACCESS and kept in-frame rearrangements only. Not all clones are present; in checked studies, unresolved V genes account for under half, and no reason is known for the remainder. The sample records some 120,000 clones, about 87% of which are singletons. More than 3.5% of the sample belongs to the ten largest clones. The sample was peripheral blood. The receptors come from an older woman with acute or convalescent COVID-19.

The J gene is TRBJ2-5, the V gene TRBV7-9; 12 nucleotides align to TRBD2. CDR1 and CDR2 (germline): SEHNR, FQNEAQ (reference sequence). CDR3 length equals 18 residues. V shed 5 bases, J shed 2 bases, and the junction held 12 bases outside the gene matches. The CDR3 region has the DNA TGTGCCAGCAGCGACGGACTAGCGGGATCCTGGAGGCAAGAGACCCAGTACTTC. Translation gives CASSDGLAGSWRQETQYF.

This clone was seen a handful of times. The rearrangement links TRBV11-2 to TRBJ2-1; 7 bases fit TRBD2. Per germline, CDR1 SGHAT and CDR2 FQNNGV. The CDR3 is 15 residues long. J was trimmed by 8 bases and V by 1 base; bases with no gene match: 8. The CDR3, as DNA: TGTGCCAGCAGCTTAGGGACGGGAGGCATTTATGAGCAGTTCTTC. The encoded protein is CASSLGTGGIYEQFF.

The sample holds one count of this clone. In DNA form, the CDR3 reads TGTGCCACCAGTGATTTCGGGCTAGCGGGAACCAATGAGCAGTTCTTC. It encodes CATSDFGLAGTNEQFF. This chain uses TRBV24-1 with TRBJ2-1, with TRBD2 identical over 9 bases. Germline-derived CDR1 and CDR2 are KGHDR and SFDVKD. J was trimmed by 6 bases and V by 1 base; bases with no gene match: 6. This CDR3 comprises 16 residues.

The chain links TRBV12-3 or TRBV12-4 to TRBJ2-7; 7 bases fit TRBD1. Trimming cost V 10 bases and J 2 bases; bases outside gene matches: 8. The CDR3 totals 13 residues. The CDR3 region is CATSSGQTYEQYF. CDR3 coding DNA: TGTGCCACCTCCTCGGGACAGACCTACGAGCAGTACTTC.

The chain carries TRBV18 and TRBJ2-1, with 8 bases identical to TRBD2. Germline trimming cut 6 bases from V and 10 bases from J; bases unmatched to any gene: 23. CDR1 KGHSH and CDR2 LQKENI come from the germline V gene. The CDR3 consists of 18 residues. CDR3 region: CASSPTGGGLDPVGEQFF. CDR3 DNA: TGTGCCAGCTCCCCTACCGGGGGGGGGCTGGACCCGGTTGGGGAGCAGTTCTTC.

The CDR3 spells CASSPGGVSQPQHF. The CDR3 coding sequence is TGTGCCAGTAGCCCGGGGGGGGTTTCTCAGCCCCAGCATTTT. The V call is TRBV19, the J call TRBJ1-5; a possible D gene is TRBD1 (5 bases). V was pared by 6 bases and J by 6 bases, with 15 bases between. The V gene's germline CDR1 is LNHDA and CDR2 SQIVND (reference sequence). The CDR3 is 14 residues long.

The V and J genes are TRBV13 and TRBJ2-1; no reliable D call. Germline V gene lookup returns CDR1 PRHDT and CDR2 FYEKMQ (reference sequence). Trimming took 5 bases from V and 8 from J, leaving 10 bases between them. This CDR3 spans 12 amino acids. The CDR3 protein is CASSLLKDEQFF. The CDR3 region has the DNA TGTGCCAGCAGCCTATTGAAAGATGAGCAGTTCTTC.

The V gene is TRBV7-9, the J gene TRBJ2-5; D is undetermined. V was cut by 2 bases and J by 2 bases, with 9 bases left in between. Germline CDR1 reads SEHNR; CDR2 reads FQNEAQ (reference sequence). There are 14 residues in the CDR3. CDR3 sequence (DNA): TGTGCCAGCAGCTTATCCGGAGTTCAAGAGACCCAGTACTTC. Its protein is CASSLSGVQETQYF.

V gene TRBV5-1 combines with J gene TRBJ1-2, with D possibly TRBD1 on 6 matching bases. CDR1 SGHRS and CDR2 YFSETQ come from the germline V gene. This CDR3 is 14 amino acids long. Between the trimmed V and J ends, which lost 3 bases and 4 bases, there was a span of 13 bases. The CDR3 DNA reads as TGCGCCAGCAGCTCTACAGGGATTGCCTATGGCTACACCTTC. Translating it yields CASSSTGIAYGYTF.